This T cell receptor (beta chain) stems from a study of early T cells in non-severe SARS-CoV-2 infection. Study information: Unpaired chains resulted from sequencing bulk RNA of unsorted whole blood. General study results and limits: Private and CD4 specificities were missed by VDJdb matching, which favored anti-spike CD8 responses.

Individual cDNA molecules were tagged with unique molecular identifiers, the study reported. MiXCR, applied by TCRdb to the 5' RACE reads, yields one record per CDR3 protein. Of around 57,000 distinct CDR3 sequences detected, 11% appear once; the ten largest clones hold approximately 10%. Germline CDR1 and CDR2: SGHTA and FQGNSA. This CDR3 is 14 amino acids long. Trimming took 5 bases from V and 6 from J, leaving 16 bases between them. This clonotype was seen a few times. The target antigen is unknown. The origin of this receptor is an adult who was a healthcare worker with PCR-confirmed SARS-CoV-2 infection or an uninfected control (not recorded which). The rearrangement joins TRBV7-2 to TRBJ1-1; D call uncertain. Material: whole blood. The CDR3 nucleotides read TGTGCCAGCAGCCTGACACGAAGCGAGGCTGAAGCTTTCTTT. Its protein is CASSLTRSEAEAFF.